This T cell receptor beta chain emerged from a study of CD8+ T cells in alopecia areata. Following extraction, RNA underwent reverse transcription to cDNA, which served as the sequencing template. TCRdb's copy holds only in-frame clones and misses some; the assay was immunoSEQ multiplex PCR. The sample yields about 260,000 clones, 60% seen once. The treatment was: oral pan-JAK inhibitor, 5-10 mg twice daily. Lesional scalp punch biopsies and peripheral blood came from alopecia areata patients. CDR3 length equals 12 residues. Per germline, CDR1 GTSNPN and CDR2 SVGIG (reference sequence). With 4 bases removed from V and 5 bases from J, the gap between germline ends came to 10 bases.

V gene TRBV30 combines with J gene TRBJ2-3; a possible D gene is TRBD2 (6 bases). This receptor was taken from a human donor with alopecia areata. This specimen was CD4+ T cells sorted from blood, taken around week 54, from a patient treated with tofacitinib. CDR3 in amino acids: CAWNNGGDTQYF. In nucleotides, the CDR3 is TGTGCCTGGAACAACGGGGGAGATACGCAGTATTTT.